This T cell receptor (beta chain) was sequenced in a study of blood T cell repertoires in COVID-19. Original processing methods: Nucleated cell number was recorded as an estimate derived from reference gene primer amplification. Profiling relied on immunoSEQ multiplex PCR, and the TCRdb table lists in-frame clones only, not all of them. That table gives V, J and clone size, and the DNA gave D and trimming. The sample has 95,000 to 100,000 clones, over 80% seen once. J was trimmed by 6 bases and V by 5 bases; bases with no gene match: 12. The CDR3 consists of 16 residues. Germline V gene sequence: CDR1 MDHEN, CDR2 SYDVKM.

V gene TRBV28 combines with J gene TRBJ1-2, with 10 nucleotides matching TRBD1. The specimen sequenced was peripheral blood. The sequence was obtained from a man aged 45 to 65 with acute or convalescent COVID-19. This CDR3 is CASSPPSGQGMDGYTF. DNA of the CDR3: TGTGCCAGCAGTCCTCCTTCGGGACAGGGGATGGATGGCTACACCTTC.